The source of this T cell receptor beta chain is a study of blood T cell repertoires in COVID-19. On the study more broadly: The cDNA or gDNA used as material had been derived from T cells, B-cell-depleted T cells, or PBMCs.

V was trimmed by 5 bases and J by 6 bases, leaving 10 bases between them. The CDR3 length is 13 residues. Germline CDR1 LNHDA, CDR2 SQIVND (reference sequence). The assay was immunoSEQ multiplex PCR, and TCRdb's table has in-frame clones only and misses some. The sample includes about 230,000 clones, 70% to 90% of them seen just once. This sequence originates from a woman aged 65 to 85 with active or convalescent COVID-19. J is TRBJ1-4 and V is TRBV19; the D is unclear. The material sequenced was peripheral blood. CDR3 residues: CASSRSHDEKLFF. DNA for the CDR3: TGTGCCAGTAGTCGGTCCCATGATGAAAAACTGTTTTTT.